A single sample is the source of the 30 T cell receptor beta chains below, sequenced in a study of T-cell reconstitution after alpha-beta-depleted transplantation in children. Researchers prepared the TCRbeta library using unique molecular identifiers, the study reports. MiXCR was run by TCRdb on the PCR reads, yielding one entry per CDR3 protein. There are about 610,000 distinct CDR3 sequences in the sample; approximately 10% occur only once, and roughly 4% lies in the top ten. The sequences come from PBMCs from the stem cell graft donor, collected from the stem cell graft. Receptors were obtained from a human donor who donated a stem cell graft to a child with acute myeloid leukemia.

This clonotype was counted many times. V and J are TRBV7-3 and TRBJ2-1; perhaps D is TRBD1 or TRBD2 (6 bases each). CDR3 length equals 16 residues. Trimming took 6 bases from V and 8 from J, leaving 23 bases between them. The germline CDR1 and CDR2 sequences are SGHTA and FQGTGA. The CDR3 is CASSPVLGKGGHEQFF. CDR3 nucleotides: TGTGCCAGCAGTCCGGTCCTAGGAAAGGGGGGACATGAGCAGTTCTTC.

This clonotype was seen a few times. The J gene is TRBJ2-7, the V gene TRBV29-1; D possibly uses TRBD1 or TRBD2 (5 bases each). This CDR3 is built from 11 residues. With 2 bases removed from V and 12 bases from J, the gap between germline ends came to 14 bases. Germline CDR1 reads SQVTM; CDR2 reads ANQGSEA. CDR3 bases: TGCAGCGTTGAAAGGGGCCAGGGAGTGTACTTC. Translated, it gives CSVERGQGVYF.

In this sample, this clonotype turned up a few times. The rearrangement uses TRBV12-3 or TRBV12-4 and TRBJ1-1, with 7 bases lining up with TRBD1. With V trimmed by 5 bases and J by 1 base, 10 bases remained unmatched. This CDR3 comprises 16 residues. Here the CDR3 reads CASSTSRQGPNTEAFF. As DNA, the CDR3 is TGTGCCAGCAGTACTTCTCGACAGGGACCGAACACTGAAGCTTTCTTT.

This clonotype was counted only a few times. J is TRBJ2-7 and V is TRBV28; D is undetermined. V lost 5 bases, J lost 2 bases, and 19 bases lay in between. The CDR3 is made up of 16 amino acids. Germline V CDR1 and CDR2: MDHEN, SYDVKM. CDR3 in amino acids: CASSPVGPPSPYEQYF. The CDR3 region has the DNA TGTGCCAGCAGTCCCGTTGGGCCCCCCAGCCCCTACGAGCAGTACTTC.

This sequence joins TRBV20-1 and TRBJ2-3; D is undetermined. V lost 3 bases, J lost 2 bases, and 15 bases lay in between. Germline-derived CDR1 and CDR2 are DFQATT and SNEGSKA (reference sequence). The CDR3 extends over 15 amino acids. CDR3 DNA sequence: TGCAGTGCTAGGCCCCCCCAAATAACCACAGATACGCAGTATTTT. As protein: CSARPPQITTDTQYF.

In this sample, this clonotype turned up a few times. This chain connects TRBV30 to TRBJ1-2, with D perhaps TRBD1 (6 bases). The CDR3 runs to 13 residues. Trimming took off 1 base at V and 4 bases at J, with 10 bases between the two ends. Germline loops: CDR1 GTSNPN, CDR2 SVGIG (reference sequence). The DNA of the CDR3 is TGTGCCTGGAGTGCCGAAGGGGGCTATGGCTACACCTTC. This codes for CAWSAEGGYGYTF.

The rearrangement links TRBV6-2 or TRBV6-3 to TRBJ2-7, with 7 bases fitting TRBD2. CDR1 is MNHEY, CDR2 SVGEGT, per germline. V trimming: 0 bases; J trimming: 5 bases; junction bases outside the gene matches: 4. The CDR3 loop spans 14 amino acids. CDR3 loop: CASSYSALANEQYF. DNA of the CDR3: TGTGCCAGCAGTTACTCTGCACTAGCGAACGAGCAGTACTTC.

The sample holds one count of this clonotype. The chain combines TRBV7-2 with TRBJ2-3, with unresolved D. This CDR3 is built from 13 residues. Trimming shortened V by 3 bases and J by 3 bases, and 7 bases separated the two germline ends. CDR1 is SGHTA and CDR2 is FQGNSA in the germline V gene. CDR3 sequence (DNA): TGTGCCAGCAGCTTCGTTATTACAGATACGCAGTATTTT. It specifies CASSFVITDTQYF.

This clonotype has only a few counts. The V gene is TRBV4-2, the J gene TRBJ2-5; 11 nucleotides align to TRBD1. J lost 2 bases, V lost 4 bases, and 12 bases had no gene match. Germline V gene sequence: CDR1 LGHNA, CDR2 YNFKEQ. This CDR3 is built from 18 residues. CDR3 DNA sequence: TGTGCCAGCAGCCTCCGGGACAGGGGGGGAACTACGCAAGAGACCCAGTACTTC. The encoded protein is CASSLRDRGGTTQETQYF.

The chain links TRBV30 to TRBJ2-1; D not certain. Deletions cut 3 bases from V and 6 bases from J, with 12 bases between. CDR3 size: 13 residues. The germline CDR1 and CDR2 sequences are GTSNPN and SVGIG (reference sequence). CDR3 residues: CAWSVESINEQFF. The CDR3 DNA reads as TGTGCCTGGAGCGTAGAGAGTATCAATGAGCAGTTCTTC.

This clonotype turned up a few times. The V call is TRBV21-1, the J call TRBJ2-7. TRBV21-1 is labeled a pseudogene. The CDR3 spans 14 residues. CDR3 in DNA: TGTGCCAGCAGCAGAGGACCGCAGTTGGGCGAGCAGTACTTC. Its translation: CASSRGPQLGEQYF.

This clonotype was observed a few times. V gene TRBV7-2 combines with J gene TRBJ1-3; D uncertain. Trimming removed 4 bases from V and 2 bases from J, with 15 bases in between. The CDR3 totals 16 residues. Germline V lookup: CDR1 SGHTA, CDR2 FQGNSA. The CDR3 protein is CASSSRGLRPGNTIYF. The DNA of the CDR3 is TGTGCCAGCAGCTCCCGAGGGCTTAGACCTGGAAACACCATATATTTT.

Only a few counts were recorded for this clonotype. The CDR3 sequence: CASSHADGNEQFF. CDR3 in DNA: TGTGCCAGCAGTCATGCGGACGGCAATGAGCAGTTCTTC. The chain joins TRBV6-4 to TRBJ2-1; no clear D gene. V gave up 5 bases and J gave up 6 bases, with 11 bases separating them. Germline CDR1 and CDR2: MRHNA and SNTAGT. The CDR3 is made up of 13 amino acids.

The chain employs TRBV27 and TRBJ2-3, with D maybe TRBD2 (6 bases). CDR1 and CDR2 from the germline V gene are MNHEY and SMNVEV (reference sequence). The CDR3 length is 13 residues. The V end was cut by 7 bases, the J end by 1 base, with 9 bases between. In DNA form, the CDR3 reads TGTGCCAGCAAGCCTAGCGGCACAGATACGCAGTATTTT. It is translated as CASKPSGTDTQYF.

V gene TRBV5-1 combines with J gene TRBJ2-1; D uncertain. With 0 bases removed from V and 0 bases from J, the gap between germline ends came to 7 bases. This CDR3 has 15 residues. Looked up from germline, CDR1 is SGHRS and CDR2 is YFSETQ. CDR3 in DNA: TGCGCCAGCAGCTTGGCCCTGGTCTCCTACAATGAGCAGTTCTTC. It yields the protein CASSLALVSYNEQFF.

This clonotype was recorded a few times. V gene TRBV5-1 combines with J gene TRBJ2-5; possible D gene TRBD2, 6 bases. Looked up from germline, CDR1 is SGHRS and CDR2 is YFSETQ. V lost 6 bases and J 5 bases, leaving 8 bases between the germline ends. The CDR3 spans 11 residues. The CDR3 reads CASKGRETQYF. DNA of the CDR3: TGCGCCAGCAAGGGGAGGGAGACCCAGTACTTC.

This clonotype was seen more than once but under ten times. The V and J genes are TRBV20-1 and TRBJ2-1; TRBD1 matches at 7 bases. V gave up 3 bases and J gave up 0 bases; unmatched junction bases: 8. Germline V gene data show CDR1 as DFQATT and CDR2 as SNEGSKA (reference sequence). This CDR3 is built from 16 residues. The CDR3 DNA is TGCAGTGCTAGGTACCGGGACAGAGACTCCTACAATGAGCAGTTCTTC. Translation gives CSARYRDRDSYNEQFF.

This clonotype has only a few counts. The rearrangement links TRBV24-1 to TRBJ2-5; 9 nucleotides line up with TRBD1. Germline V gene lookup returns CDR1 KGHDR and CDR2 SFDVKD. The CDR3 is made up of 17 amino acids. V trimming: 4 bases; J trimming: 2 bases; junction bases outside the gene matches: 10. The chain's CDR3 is CATSDPPGTGIQETQYF. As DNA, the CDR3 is TGTGCCACCAGTGACCCCCCGGGGACAGGGATACAAGAGACCCAGTACTTC.

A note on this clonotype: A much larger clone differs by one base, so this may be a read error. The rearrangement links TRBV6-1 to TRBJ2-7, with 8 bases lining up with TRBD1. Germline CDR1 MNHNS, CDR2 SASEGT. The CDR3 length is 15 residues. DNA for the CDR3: TGTACCAGCAGTCCCGGACAGGGAGTGACCTACGAGCAGTACTTC. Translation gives CTSSPGQGVTYEQYF.

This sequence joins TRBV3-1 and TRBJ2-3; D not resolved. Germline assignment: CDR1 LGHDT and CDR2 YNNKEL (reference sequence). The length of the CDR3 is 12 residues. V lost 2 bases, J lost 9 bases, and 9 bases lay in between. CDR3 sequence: CASSQTPPTQYF. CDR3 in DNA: TGTGCCAGCAGCCAAACCCCACCGACGCAGTATTTT.

CDR3 region: CASSQEMLAGPNEQFF. CDR3 bases: TGTGCCAGCAGCCAAGAGATGCTAGCGGGCCCCAATGAGCAGTTCTTC. The chain uses TRBV3-1 and TRBJ2-1; the match to TRBD2 covers 8 bases. The CDR3 is 16 residues long. CDR1 LGHDT and CDR2 YNNKEL come from the germline V gene (reference sequence). Trimming cost V 0 bases and J 6 bases; bases outside gene matches: 7.

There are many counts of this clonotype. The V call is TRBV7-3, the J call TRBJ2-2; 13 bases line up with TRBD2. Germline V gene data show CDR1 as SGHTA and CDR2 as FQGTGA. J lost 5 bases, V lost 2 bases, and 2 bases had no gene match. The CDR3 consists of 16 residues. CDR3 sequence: CASSLLGLAGTGELFF. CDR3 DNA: TGTGCCAGCAGCTTACTGGGACTAGCGGGAACCGGGGAGCTGTTTTTT.

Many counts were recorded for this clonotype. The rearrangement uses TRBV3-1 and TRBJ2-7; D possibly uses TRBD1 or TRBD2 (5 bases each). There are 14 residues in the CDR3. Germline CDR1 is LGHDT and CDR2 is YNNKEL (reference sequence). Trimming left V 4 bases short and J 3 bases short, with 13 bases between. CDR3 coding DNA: TGTGCCAGCAGCCCGGGACCGTTTTACTACGAGCAGTACTTC. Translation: CASSPGPFYYEQYF.

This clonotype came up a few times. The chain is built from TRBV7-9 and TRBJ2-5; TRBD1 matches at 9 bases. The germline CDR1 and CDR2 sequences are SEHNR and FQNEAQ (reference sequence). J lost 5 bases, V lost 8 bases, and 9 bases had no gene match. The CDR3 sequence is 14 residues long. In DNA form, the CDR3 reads TGTGCCAGCGGCTCAACAGGGGGCGGGGAGACCCAGTACTTC. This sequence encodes CASGSTGGGETQYF.

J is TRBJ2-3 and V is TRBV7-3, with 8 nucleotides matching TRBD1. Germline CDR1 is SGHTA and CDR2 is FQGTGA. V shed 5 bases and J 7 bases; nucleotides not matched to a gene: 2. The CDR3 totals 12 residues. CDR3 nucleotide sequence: TGTGCCAGCAGCCAGGGGGCTTATACGCAGTATTTT. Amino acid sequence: CASSQGAYTQYF.

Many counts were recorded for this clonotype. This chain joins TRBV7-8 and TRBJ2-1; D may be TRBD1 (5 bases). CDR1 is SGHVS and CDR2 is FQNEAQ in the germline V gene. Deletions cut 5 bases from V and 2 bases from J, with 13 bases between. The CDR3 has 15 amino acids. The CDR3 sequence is CASSPRTPTYNEQFF. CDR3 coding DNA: TGTGCCAGCAGCCCCCGGACACCGACCTACAATGAGCAGTTCTTC. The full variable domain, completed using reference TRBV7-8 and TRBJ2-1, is GAGVSQSPRYKVAKRGQDVALRCDPISGHVSLFWYQQALGQGPEFLTYFQNEAQLDKSGLPSDRFFAERPEGSVSTLKIQRTQQEDSAVYLCASSPRTPTYNEQFFGPGTRLTVL.

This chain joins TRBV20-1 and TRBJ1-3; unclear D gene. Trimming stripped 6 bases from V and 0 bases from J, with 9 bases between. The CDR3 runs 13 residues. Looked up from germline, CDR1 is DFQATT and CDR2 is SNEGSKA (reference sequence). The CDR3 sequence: CSASGSSGNTIYF. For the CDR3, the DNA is TGCAGTGCCAGCGGGAGCTCTGGAAACACCATATATTTT.

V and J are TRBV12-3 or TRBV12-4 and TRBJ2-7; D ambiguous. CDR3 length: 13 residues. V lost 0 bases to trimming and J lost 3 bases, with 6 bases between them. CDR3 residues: CASSLAANYEQYF. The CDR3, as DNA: TGTGCCAGCAGTTTAGCGGCTAACTACGAGCAGTACTTC.

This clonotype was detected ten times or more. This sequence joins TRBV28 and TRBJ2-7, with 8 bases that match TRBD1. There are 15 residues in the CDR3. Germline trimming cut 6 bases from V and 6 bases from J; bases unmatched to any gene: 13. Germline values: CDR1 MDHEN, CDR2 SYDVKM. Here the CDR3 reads CASRPRDRGKSEQYF. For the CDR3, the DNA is TGTGCCAGCAGGCCACGCGACAGGGGAAAGAGCGAGCAGTACTTC.

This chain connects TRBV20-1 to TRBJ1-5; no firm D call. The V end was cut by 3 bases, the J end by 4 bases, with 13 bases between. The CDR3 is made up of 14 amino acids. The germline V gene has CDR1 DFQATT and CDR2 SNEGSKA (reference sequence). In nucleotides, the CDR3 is TGCAGTGCTAGGGCTGCTCCCGCAAATCAGCCCCAGCATTTT. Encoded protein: CSARAAPANQPQHF.